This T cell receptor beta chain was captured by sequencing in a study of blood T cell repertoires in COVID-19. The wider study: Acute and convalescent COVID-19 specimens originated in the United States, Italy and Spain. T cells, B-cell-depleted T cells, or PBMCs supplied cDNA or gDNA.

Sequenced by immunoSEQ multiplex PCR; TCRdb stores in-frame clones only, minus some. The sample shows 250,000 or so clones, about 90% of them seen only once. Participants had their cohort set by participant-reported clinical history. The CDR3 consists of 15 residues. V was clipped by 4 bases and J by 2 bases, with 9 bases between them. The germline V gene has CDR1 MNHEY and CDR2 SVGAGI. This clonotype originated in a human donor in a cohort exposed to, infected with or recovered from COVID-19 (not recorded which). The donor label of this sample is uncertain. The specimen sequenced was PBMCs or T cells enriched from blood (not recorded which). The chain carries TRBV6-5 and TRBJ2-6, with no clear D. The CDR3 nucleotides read TGTGCCAGCAGTTTCAGGTTTGCTGGGGCCAACGTCCTGACTTTC. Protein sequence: CASSFRFAGANVLTF.